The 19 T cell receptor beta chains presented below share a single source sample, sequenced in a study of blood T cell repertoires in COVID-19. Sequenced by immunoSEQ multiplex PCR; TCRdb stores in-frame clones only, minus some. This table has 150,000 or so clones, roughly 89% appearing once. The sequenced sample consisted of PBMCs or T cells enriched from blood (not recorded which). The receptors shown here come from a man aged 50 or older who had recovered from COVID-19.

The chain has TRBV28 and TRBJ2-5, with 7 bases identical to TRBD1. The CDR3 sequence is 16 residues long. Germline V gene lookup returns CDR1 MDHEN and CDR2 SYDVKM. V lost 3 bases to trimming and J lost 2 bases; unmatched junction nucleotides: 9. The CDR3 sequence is CASSLGDSWGQETQYF. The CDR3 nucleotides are TGTGCCAGCAGTTTGGGGGACAGCTGGGGACAAGAGACCCAGTACTTC.

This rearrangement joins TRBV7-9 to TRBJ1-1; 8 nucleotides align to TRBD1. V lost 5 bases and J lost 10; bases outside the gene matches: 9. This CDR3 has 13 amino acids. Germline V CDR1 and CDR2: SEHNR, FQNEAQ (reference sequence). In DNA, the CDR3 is TGTGCCAGCAGCCAGGGGACAGGCGCAGTAGCTTTCTTT. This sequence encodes CASSQGTGAVAFF.

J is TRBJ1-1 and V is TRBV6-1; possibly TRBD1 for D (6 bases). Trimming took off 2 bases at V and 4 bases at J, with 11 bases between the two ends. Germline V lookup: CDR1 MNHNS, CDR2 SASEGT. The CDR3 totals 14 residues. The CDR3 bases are TGTGCCAGCAGTGAAACAGGGCTGGCCACTGAAGCTTTCTTT. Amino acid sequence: CASSETGLATEAFF.

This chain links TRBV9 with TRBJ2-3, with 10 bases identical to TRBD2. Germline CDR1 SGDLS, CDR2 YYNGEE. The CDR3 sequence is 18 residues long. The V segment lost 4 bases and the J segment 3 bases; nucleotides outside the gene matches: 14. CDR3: CASSISPYLAGVTDTQYF. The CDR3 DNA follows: TGTGCCAGCAGCATCTCCCCCTACCTAGCGGGAGTTACAGATACGCAGTATTTT.

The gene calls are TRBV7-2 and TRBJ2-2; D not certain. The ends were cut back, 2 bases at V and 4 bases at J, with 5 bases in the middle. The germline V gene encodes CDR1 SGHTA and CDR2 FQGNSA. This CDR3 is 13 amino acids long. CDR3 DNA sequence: TGTGCCAGCAGCTTACGTCTCACCGGGGAGCTGTTTTTT. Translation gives CASSLRLTGELFF.

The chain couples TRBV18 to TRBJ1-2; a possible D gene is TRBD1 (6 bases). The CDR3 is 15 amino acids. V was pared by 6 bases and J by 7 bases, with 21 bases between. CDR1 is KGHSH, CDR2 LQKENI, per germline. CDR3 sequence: CASSPDRTVWSGYTF. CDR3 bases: TGTGCCAGCTCCCCGGACCGGACAGTATGGAGTGGCTACACCTTC.

The DNA of the CDR3 is TGTGCCAGCAGCGTACGAGGACAGGGGCCCAATGAAAAACTGTTTTTT. Translated, it gives CASSVRGQGPNEKLFF. The chain has TRBV9 and TRBJ1-4, with 9 positions matching TRBD1. Per germline, CDR1 SGDLS and CDR2 YYNGEE. This CDR3 region has 16 residues. Trimming cost V 1 base and J 5 bases; bases outside gene matches: 6. Full variable domain (rest looked up from reference TRBV9 and TRBJ1-4): DSGVTQTPKHLITATGQRVTLRCSPRSGDLSVYWYQQSLDQGLQFLIQYYNGEERAKGNILERFSAQQFPDLHSELNLSSLELGDSALYFCASSVRGQGPNEKLFFGSGTQLSVL.

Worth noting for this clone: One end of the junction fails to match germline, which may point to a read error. The CDR3 spells CSIDPRVYGYTF. The CDR3 DNA reads TGCAGCATTGATCCCAGGGTCTATGGCTACACCTTC. V is TRBV29-1 and J is TRBJ1-2, with a possible D match to TRBD1 (5 bases). The CDR3 has 12 residues. Germline lookup yields CDR1 SQVTM and CDR2 ANQGSEA.

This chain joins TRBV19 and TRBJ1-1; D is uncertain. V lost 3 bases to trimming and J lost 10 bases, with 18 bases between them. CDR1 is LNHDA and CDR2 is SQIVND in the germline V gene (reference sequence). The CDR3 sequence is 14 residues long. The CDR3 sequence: CASSILSGREGAFF. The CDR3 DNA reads TGTGCCAGTAGTATTCTTAGTGGGCGCGAGGGAGCTTTCTTT.

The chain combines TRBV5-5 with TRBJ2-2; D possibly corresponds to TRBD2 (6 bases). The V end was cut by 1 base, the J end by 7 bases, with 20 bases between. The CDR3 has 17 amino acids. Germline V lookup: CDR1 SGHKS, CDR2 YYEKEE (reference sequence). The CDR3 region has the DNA TGTGCCAGCAGCTTGTATTCATCCGCTAGCGTTCGCGGGGAGCTGTTTTTT. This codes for CASSLYSSASVRGELFF.

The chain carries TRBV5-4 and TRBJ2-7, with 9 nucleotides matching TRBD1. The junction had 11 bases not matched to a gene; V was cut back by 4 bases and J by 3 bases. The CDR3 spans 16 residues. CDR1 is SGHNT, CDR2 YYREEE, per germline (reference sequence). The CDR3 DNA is TGTGCCAGCAGCCCTCCGGGGACAGGGATCTTCTACGAGCAGTACTTC. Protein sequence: CASSPPGTGIFYEQYF.

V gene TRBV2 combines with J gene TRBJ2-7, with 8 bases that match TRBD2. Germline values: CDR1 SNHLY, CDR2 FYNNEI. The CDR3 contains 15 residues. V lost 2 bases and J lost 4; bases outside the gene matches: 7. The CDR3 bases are TGTGCCAGCAGTGAATCGGTAGCGGGATGGTACGAGCAGTACTTC. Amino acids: CASSESVAGWYEQYF.

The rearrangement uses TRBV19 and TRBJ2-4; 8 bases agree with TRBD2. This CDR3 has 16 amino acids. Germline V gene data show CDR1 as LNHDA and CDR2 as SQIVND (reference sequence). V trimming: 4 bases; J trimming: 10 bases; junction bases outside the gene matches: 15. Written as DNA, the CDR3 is TGTGCCAGTAGTACCATCTCGGGGGGGACATTAAGTATTCAGTACTTC. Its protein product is CASSTISGGTLSIQYF.

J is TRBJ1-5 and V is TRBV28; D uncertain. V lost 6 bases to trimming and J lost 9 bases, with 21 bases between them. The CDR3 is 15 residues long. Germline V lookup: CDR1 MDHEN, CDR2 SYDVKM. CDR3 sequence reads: CASSLKPLDARPQHF. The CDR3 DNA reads TGTGCCAGCAGCCTTAAGCCCCTAGACGCTCGGCCCCAGCATTTT.

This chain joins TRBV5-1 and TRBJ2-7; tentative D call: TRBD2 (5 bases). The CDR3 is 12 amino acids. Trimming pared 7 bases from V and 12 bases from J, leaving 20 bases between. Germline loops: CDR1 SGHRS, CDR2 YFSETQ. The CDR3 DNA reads TGCGCCAGCGATTTTGGGTCGGACTGTTGGTACGTC. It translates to CASDFGSDCWYV.

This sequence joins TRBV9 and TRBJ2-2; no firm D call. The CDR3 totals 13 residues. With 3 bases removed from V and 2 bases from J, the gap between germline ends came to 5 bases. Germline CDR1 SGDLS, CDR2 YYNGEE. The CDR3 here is CASSDFNTGELFF. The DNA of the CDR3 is TGTGCCAGCAGCGACTTCAACACCGGGGAGCTGTTTTTT.

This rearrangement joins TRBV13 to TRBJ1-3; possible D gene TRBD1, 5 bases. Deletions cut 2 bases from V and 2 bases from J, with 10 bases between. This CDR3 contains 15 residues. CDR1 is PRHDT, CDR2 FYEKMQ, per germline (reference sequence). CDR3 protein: CASSLPPGTGNTIYF. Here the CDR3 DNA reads TGTGCCAGCAGCTTACCGCCAGGGACTGGAAACACCATATATTTT. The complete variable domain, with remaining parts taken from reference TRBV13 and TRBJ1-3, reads AAGVIQSPRHLIKEKRETATLKCYPIPRHDTVYWYQQGPGQDPQFLISFYEKMQSDKGSIPDRFSAQQFSDYHSELNMSSLELGDSALYFCASSLPPGTGNTIYFGEGSWLTVV.

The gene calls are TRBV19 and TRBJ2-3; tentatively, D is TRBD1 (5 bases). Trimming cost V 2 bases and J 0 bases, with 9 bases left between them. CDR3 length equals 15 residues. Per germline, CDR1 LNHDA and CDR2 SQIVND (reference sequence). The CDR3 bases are TGTGCCAGTAGTATACGAGACAGTAGCACAGATACGCAGTATTTT. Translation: CASSIRDSSTDTQYF.

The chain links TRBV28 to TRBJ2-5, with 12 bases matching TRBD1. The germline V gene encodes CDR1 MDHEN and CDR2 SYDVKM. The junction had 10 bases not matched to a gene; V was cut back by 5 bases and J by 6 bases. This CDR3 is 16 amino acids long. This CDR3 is CASSPWGQGARKTQYF. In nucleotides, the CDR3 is TGTGCCAGCAGTCCATGGGGACAGGGGGCGCGAAAGACCCAGTACTTC.